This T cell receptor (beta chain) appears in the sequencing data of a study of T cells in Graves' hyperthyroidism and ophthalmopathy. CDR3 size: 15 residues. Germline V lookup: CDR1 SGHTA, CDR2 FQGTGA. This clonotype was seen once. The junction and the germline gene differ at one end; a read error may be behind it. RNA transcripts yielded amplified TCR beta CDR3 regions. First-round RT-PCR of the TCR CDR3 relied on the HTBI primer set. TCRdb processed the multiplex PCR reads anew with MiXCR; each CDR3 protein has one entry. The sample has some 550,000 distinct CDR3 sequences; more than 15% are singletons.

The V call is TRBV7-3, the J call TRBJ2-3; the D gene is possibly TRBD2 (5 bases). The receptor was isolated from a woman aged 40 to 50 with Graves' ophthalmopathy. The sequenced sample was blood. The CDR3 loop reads CASGLGQLSADTQYF. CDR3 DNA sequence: TGCGCCAGCGGCTTGGGCCAGTTAAGCGCAGATACGCAGTATTTT.